These 13 T cell receptor beta chains were all obtained from the same sample, sequenced in a study of blood T cell repertoires in COVID-19. Assay: immunoSEQ multiplex PCR; the TCRdb copy retains only in-frame clones and omits some. Counted here are approximately 260,000 clones, 84% occurring once; the ten biggest clones make up approximately 9%. The sequenced sample was peripheral blood. These receptors were taken from a human donor in a cohort sampled during active COVID-19.

The CDR3 spells CASRATGREGSDTQYF. As DNA, the CDR3 is TGTGCCAGCAGGGCCACGGGGCGGGAGGGGTCAGATACGCAGTATTTT. The J gene is TRBJ2-3, the V gene TRBV2; 9 nucleotides match TRBD2. The length of the CDR3 is 16 residues. The V gene end was trimmed by 6 bases and the J gene end by 4 bases; junction bases not matched to a gene: 11. Per germline, CDR1 SNHLY and CDR2 FYNNEI. The full variable domain, in which reference TRBV2 and TRBJ2-3 provide the parts outside the CDR3, is EPEVTQTPSHQVTQMGQEVILRCVPISNHLYFYWYRQILGQKVEFLVSFYNNEISEKSEIFDDQFSVERPDGSNFTLKIRSTKLEDSAMYFCASRATGREGSDTQYFGPGTRLTVL.

This clone was observed once. CDR3 sequence: CASSQDPGQGAQGELFF. CDR3 coding DNA: TGCGCCAGCAGCCAAGACCCGGGACAGGGGGCGCAGGGGGAGCTGTTTTTT. This chain joins TRBV4-1 and TRBJ2-2; the match to TRBD1 covers 12 bases. Trimming removed 0 bases from V and 8 bases from J; junction bases left unmatched: 7. This CDR3 spans 17 amino acids. CDR1 is MGHRA and CDR2 is YSYEKL in the germline V gene.

The CDR3 sequence: CASSVAVTSQNTQYF. CDR3 nucleotide sequence: TGTGCCAGCAGCGTAGCTGTCACGTCCCAGAATACGCAGTATTTT. The chain combines TRBV9 with TRBJ2-3; D is unresolved. The CDR3 length is 15 residues. Trimming took off 0 bases at V and 7 bases at J, with 15 bases between the two ends. Germline V lookup: CDR1 SGDLS, CDR2 YYNGEE.

This clone was counted only a few times. The chain joins TRBV7-9 to TRBJ1-1; D not resolved. The CDR3 sequence is 15 residues long. Trimming removed 5 bases at V and 4 bases at J, with 17 bases between. Germline CDR1 is SEHNR and CDR2 is FQNEAQ (reference sequence). CDR3 in amino acids: CASSRVIGTGTEAFF. The CDR3 nucleotides read TGTGCCAGCAGCCGCGTTATAGGTACGGGCACTGAAGCTTTCTTT.

The chain is built from TRBV7-9 and TRBJ1-1, with D maybe TRBD1 (6 bases). The V end was cut by 2 bases, the J end by 2 bases, with 12 bases between. The CDR3 sequence is 15 residues long. Germline V gene data show CDR1 as SEHNR and CDR2 as FQNEAQ (reference sequence). CDR3: CASSLRTGSNTEAFF. The DNA of the CDR3 is TGTGCCAGCAGCTTAAGAACAGGGAGCAACACTGAAGCTTTCTTT.

This chain uses TRBV6-2 or TRBV6-3 with TRBJ2-2; the D gene is possibly TRBD2 (7 bases). CDR1 is MNHEY and CDR2 is SVGEGT in the germline V gene. CDR3 length: 16 residues. The V end lost 7 bases, the J end lost 5 bases, and 20 bases lay between the germline ends. The CDR3 DNA follows: TGTGCCAGCACCCCGATGGGGGGGCGGGAGACCGGGGAGCTGTTTTTT. As protein: CASTPMGGRETGELFF.

The chain has TRBV5-6 and TRBJ1-2; 8 positions agree with TRBD1. With V trimmed by 4 bases and J by 6 bases, 14 bases remained unmatched. CDR3 length: 16 amino acids. Germline V gene data show CDR1 as SGHDT and CDR2 as YYEEEE. The CDR3 DNA is TGTGCCAGCAGCCTCTTGACAGGGGAGCCGACAAATGGCTACACCTTC. Amino acids: CASSLLTGEPTNGYTF.

The chain uses TRBV19 and TRBJ1-2; possible D gene TRBD1, 6 bases. Trimming shortened V by 6 bases and J by 0 bases, and 14 bases separated the two germline ends. Germline CDR1 LNHDA, CDR2 SQIVND (reference sequence). CDR3 length equals 15 residues. The CDR3: CASRLENRANYGYTF. The CDR3 nucleotides are TGTGCCAGTAGATTGGAAAACAGGGCTAACTATGGCTACACCTTC.

The chain recombines TRBV6-5 with TRBJ1-5; D is unresolved. Between the trimmed V and J ends, which lost 0 bases and 2 bases, there was a span of 8 bases. Germline CDR1 MNHEY, CDR2 SVGAGI. CDR3 size: 15 residues. The CDR3 coding sequence is TGTGCCAGCAGTTACTCGGCCGGGGGCAATCAGCCCCAGCATTTT. Protein product: CASSYSAGGNQPQHF.

The rearrangement joins TRBV5-1 to TRBJ1-1; TRBD1 might be the D (5 bases). Germline CDR1 and CDR2: SGHRS and YFSETQ. The CDR3 covers 15 residues. Trimming shortened V by 0 bases and J by 1 base, and 10 bases separated the two germline ends. The CDR3 here is CASSLEVGQNTEAFF. The CDR3 DNA sequence: TGCGCCAGCAGCTTGGAGGTAGGACAGAACACTGAAGCTTTCTTT. The full variable domain, its missing parts supplied by reference TRBV5-1 and TRBJ1-1, is KAGVTQTPRYLIKTRGQQVTLSCSPISGHRSVSWYQQTPGQGLQFLFEYFSETQRNKGNFPGRFSGRQFSNSRSEMNVSTLELGDSALYLCASSLEVGQNTEAFFGQGTRLTVV.

The chain is built from TRBV11-2 and TRBJ2-5; D may be TRBD1 (6 bases). This CDR3 contains 19 residues. In germline, CDR1 is SGHAT, CDR2 FQNNGV. V was pared by 3 bases and J by 5 bases, with 28 bases between. DNA for the CDR3: TGTGCCAGCAGCTTCGCCTTTGGGCAGGGAACGGGACACAAGGAGACCCAGTACTTC. As protein: CASSFAFGQGTGHKETQYF.

CDR3 bases: TGTGCCAGCAGTTTTTGGCGGGGGGGCGGAGATACGCAGTATTTT. Its protein product is CASSFWRGGGDTQYF. This sequence joins TRBV27 and TRBJ2-3, with 9 bases lining up with TRBD2. Germline CDR1 MNHEY, CDR2 SMNVEV (reference sequence). The CDR3 runs 15 residues. The V and J ends lost 3 bases and 5 bases, in that order; junction bases with no gene match: 6.

This sequence joins TRBV9 and TRBJ2-3; D is possibly TRBD2 (6 bases). Germline V lookup: CDR1 SGDLS, CDR2 YYNGEE. The length of the CDR3 is 15 residues. Trimming removed 3 bases from V and 4 bases from J, with 15 bases in between. The CDR3 here is CASSAQGLPADTQYF. The DNA of the CDR3 is TGTGCCAGCAGCGCCCAAGGACTACCCGCAGATACGCAGTATTTT. Full variable domain (remainder filled in from reference TRBV9 and TRBJ2-3): DSGVTQTPKHLITATGQRVTLRCSPRSGDLSVYWYQQSLDQGLQFLIQYYNGEERAKGNILERFSAQQFPDLHSELNLSSLELGDSALYFCASSAQGLPADTQYFGPGTRLTVL.